The rows below give T cell receptor beta chains drawn from one sample of a study of vaccination effects on CD4 cells after COVID-19. Profiled with immunoSEQ multiplex PCR; TCRdb holds only in-frame clones, not every one. This sample carries about 41,000 clones, around 70% of them seen once, and the ten largest clones take under 30%. These receptors are not linked to any known antigen. The material was CD4+ T cells from PBMCs cultured with HCoV-OC43 spike peptides, obtained before COVID-19 vaccination. Receptors were obtained from a human donor who received a COVID-19 vaccine. The CDR3 runs from the conserved cysteine through the conserved F or W. D genes are given only for firm matches. Size values are once, few and many counts, or a class for expanded clones, and some rows have none.

clone size	D gene	V gene	J gene	CDR3 protein	CDR3 DNA
.	.	TRBV7-2	TRBJ2-1	CASSFRGLGSSRTNEQFF	TGTGCCAGTAGTTTCCGGGGATTAGGTAGCTCACGAACCAATGAGCAGTTCTTC
.	.	TRBV19	TRBJ2-6	CASSFPGVPGANVLTF	TGTGCCAGTAGTTTTCCAGGGGTGCCTGGGGCCAACGTCCTGACTTTC
.	.	TRBV6-5	TRBJ2-7	CASSYQAGPYEQYF	TGTGCCAGCAGTTACCAGGCCGGGCCCTACGAGCAGTACTTC
.	.	TRBV7-9	TRBJ1-2	CASSLGLHQGSYTF	TGTGCCAGCAGCCTTGGACTCCATCAGGGATCCTACACCTTC
.	TRBD1	TRBV7-9	TRBJ2-1	CASSLAGTVYNEQFF	TGTGCCAGCAGCTTAGCCGGGACAGTCTACAATGAGCAGTTCTTC
.	TRBD1	TRBV3-1/TRBV3-2	TRBJ1-3	CASSQRRIPGQGSSGNTIYF	TGTGCCAGCAGCCAGAGAAGGATCCCGGGACAGGGTAGCTCTGGAAACACCATATATTTT
.	.	TRBV5-1	TRBJ2-6	CASRLTSGANVLTF	TGCGCCAGCAGATTGACCTCTGGGGCCAACGTCCTGACTTTC
.	TRBD2	TRBV9	TRBJ2-1	CASSVAFSGGGEQFF	TGTGCCAGCAGCGTAGCTTTTAGCGGGGGAGGTGAGCAGTTCTTC
few	.	TRBV5-5	TRBJ1-3	CASSLGAAGNTIYF	TGTGCCAGCAGCTTGGGGGCGGCTGGAAACACCATATATTTT
.	.	TRBV7-9	TRBJ2-6	CASSQQVSGANVLTF	TGTGCCAGCAGCCAACAGGTCTCTGGGGCCAACGTCCTGACTTTC
.	TRBD1	TRBV3-1/TRBV3-2	TRBJ2-6	CASSQDPGQGFSGANVLTF	TGTGCCAGCAGCCAAGATCCGGGACAGGGATTCTCAGGGGCCAACGTCCTGACTTTC
.	TRBD1	TRBV5-1	TRBJ2-3	CASSGGTGWGTDTQYF	TGCGCCAGCAGCGGGGGGACAGGCTGGGGCACAGATACGCAGTATTTT
.	TRBD2	TRBV10-3	TRBJ2-5	CAISGGLAGQETQYF	TGTGCCATCAGTGGAGGACTAGCGGGGCAAGAGACCCAGTACTTC
.	.	TRBV11-2	TRBJ2-1	CASSGGLSSYNEQFF	TGTGCCAGCAGCGGGGGGTTGAGCTCCTACAATGAGCAGTTCTTC
.	TRBD2	TRBV30	TRBJ2-1	CAWGGQRTSGGAYNEQFF	TGTGCCTGGGGGGGACAGAGGACTAGCGGGGGGGCGTACAATGAGCAGTTCTTC
.	.	TRBV4-2	TRBJ1-2	CASSQGKSVTVGYGYTF	TGTGCCAGCAGCCAAGGAAAATCAGTGACAGTAGGCTATGGCTACACCTTC
.	.	TRBV9	TRBJ2-7	CASSVGGSPVAEQYF	TGTGCCAGCAGCGTAGGGGGCTCTCCAGTAGCCGAGCAGTACTTC
few	.	TRBV4-1	TRBJ2-7	CASSQAADGNEQYF	TGCGCCAGCAGCCAGGCAGCCGACGGGAACGAGCAGTACTTC
few	.	TRBV18	TRBJ2-5	CASSRGETQYF	TGTGCCAGCTCACGGGGGGAGACCCAGTACTTC
few	TRBD2	TRBV5-4	TRBJ2-7	CASSLGAGVTYEQYF	TGTGCCAGCAGCTTGGGAGCGGGGGTTACCTACGAGCAGTACTTC
.	.	TRBV30	TRBJ1-1	CAWTRGNTEAFF	TGTGCCTGGACGCGCGGGAACACTGAAGCTTTCTTT
.	TRBD2	TRBV5-1	TRBJ2-1	CASTREAQTYNEQFF	TGCGCCAGCACGCGGGAGGCCCAAACCTACAATGAGCAGTTCTTC
.	TRBD1	TRBV28	TRBJ2-4	CASSLGQEILAKNIQYF	TGTGCCAGCAGTCTGGGACAGGAGATCCTAGCCAAAAACATTCAGTACTTC
few	.	TRBV5-5	TRBJ2-1	CASSSLGSYNEQFF	TGTGCCAGCAGCTCTCTAGGTTCCTACAATGAGCAGTTCTTC
few	TRBD1	TRBV4-3	TRBJ1-2	CASSQGTGATYGYTF	TGCGCCAGCAGCCAAGGGACAGGGGCAACCTATGGCTACACCTTC
.	TRBD1	TRBV7-2	TRBJ2-1	CASSLNVGTGAYNEQFF	TGTGCCAGCAGCTTAAATGTAGGGACAGGGGCCTACAATGAGCAGTTCTTC
few	.	TRBV5-1	TRBJ1-5	CASSLHIQGSPLGQHQPQHF	TGCGCCAGCAGCTTGCACATCCAGGGAAGCCCGCTGGGTCAACATCAGCCCCAGCATTTT
few	TRBD2	TRBV7-6	TRBJ2-5	CASSSEPGLAGGPGETQYF	TGTGCCAGCAGCTCAGAACCGGGACTAGCGGGAGGGCCGGGAGAGACCCAGTACTTC
few	.	TRBV7-7	TRBJ1-5	CASSLYQPQHF	TGTGCTAGCAGCTTATACCAGCCCCAGCATTTT
.	.	TRBV11-2	TRBJ2-7	CASSLGRAWQYF	TGTGCCAGCAGCTTAGGCCGGGCCTGGCAGTACTTC
.	TRBD2	TRBV29-1	TRBJ2-3	CSVDGLAGGTDTQYF	TGCAGCGTTGATGGTTTAGCGGGGGGCACAGATACGCAGTATTTT
.	.	TRBV4-2	TRBJ1-3	CASSPSPQGDGNTIYF	TGTGCCAGCAGCCCCAGCCCCCAGGGAGATGGAAACACCATATATTTT
.	.	TRBV7-9	TRBJ1-2	CASSLDGGPGYTF	TGTGCCAGCAGCTTAGACGGGGGCCCAGGCTACACCTTC
.	TRBD2	TRBV4-1	TRBJ2-1	CASSQLAGGGNEQFF	TGCGCCAGCAGCCAACTAGCGGGAGGGGGCAATGAGCAGTTCTTC
.	TRBD2	TRBV7-2	TRBJ2-3	CASRTSGVSTDTQYF	TGTGCCAGCAGGACTAGCGGAGTAAGCACAGATACGCAGTATTTT
.	.	TRBV7-2	TRBJ2-1	CASSGRGHLGGNEQFF	TGTGCCAGCAGCGGCCGGGGACACCTTGGAGGGAATGAGCAGTTCTTC
.	.	TRBV4-1	TRBJ2-3	CASSQDGGAFSNTQYF	TGCGCCAGCAGCCAAGATGGCGGCGCGTTTTCAAATACGCAGTATTTT
.	.	TRBV3-1/TRBV3-2	TRBJ1-2	CASSQESGTSSRYTF	TGTGCCAGCAGCCAAGAGTCGGGGACGTCAAGCCGGTACACCTTC
.	.	TRBV15	TRBJ2-1	CATSRDWARGNEQFF	TGTGCCACCAGCAGAGATTGGGCTAGAGGTAATGAGCAGTTCTTC
.	.	TRBV18	TRBJ1-1	CASSQNRVMNTEAFF	TGTGCCAGCTCTCAGAACAGGGTAATGAACACTGAAGCTTTCTTT
once	TRBD2	TRBV5-1	TRBJ2-1	CASSFGLVKDEQFF	TGCGCCAGCAGCTTTGGACTAGTAAAGGATGAGCAGTTCTTC
few	TRBD1	TRBV4-3	TRBJ1-2	CASSQETGGSYGYTF	TGCGCCAGCAGCCAAGAGACAGGGGGCTCATATGGCTACACCTTC
.	.	TRBV3-1/TRBV3-2	TRBJ1-1	CASSPGPDTEAFF	TGTGCCAGCAGCCCGGGACCCGACACTGAAGCTTTCTTT
.	.	TRBV4-2	TRBJ2-2	CASSQDIGELFF	TGTGCCAGCAGCCAAGATATCGGGGAGCTGTTTTTT
.	.	TRBV5-1	TRBJ2-2	CASSLGRGTGELFF	TGCGCCAGCAGCTTGGGAAGGGGGACCGGGGAGCTGTTTTTT